Each of the 19 T cell receptor beta chains below was sequenced from the same sample in a study of post-analysis software for immune sequencing data. Study-wide findings and caveats: Controls had lower frequencies than patients of roughly five TRBV segments, which included TRBV5-6, TRBV5-1 and TRBV20-1.

The authors incorporated unique molecular identifiers into the TCR beta cDNA libraries. TCRdb independently ran MiXCR on the PCR reads; one entry per CDR3 protein. This table has 650,000 to 850,000 distinct CDR3 sequences, 53% appearing once. No antigens are known for them. The sample taken for sequencing was blood. The receptors shown here come from a girl under 18 with multiple sclerosis.

The chain combines TRBV5-1 with TRBJ1-4; D unclear. V was shortened by 3 bases and J by 0 bases, with 9 bases between the two germline ends. CDR1 is SGHRS, CDR2 YFSETQ, per germline. The CDR3 is made up of 15 amino acids. The DNA of the CDR3 is TGCGCCAGCAGCTCCGGGCGGACAACTAATGAAAAACTGTTTTTT. Translation: CASSSGRTTNEKLFF.

This chain uses TRBV2 with TRBJ2-1; TRBD2 agrees at 8 bases. This CDR3 contains 16 residues. Germline CDR1 reads SNHLY; CDR2 reads FYNNEI. Unmatched junction bases numbered 7, after V lost 4 bases and J lost 2 bases. The DNA of the CDR3 is TGTGCCAGCAGTGTCAGGCGGGGGGCAACCTACAATGAGCAGTTCTTC. This translates into CASSVRRGATYNEQFF.

CDR3 residues: CASSLGTGRTQYF. For the CDR3, the DNA is TGCGCCAGCAGCTTGGGGACAGGCCGTACGCAGTATTTT. The V gene is TRBV5-1, the J gene TRBJ2-3, with 7 bases identical to TRBD1. The V segment lost 0 bases and the J segment 8 bases; nucleotides outside the gene matches: 3. The germline CDR1 and CDR2 sequences are SGHRS and YFSETQ. The CDR3 covers 13 residues. Variable domain in full (rest from reference TRBV5-1 and TRBJ2-3): KAGVTQTPRYLIKTRGQQVTLSCSPISGHRSVSWYQQTPGQGLQFLFEYFSETQRNKGNFPGRFSGRQFSNSRSEMNVSTLELGDSALYLCASSLGTGRTQYFGPGTRLTVL.

The V and J genes are TRBV20-1 and TRBJ2-4, with 9 nucleotides matching TRBD1. The CDR3 loop spans 16 amino acids. Germline CDR1 DFQATT, CDR2 SNEGSKA (reference sequence). Trimming at V came to 7 bases and at J to 6 bases, leaving 16 bases not matched to a gene. The chain's CDR3 is CSGLFPGQGSTNIQYF. CDR3 coding DNA: TGCAGTGGCCTATTCCCAGGACAGGGGAGTACAAACATTCAGTACTTC.

The chain joins TRBV27 to TRBJ2-3; 8 bases map to TRBD2. Germline V gene sequence: CDR1 MNHEY, CDR2 SMNVEV (reference sequence). J was trimmed by 2 bases and V by 6 bases; bases with no gene match: 10. This CDR3 comprises 16 residues. The chain's CDR3 is CASRAVTSAPTDTQYF. CDR3 DNA: TGTGCCAGCAGAGCAGTGACTAGCGCACCCACAGATACGCAGTATTTT.

Only one count was recorded for this clonotype. One end of the junction fails to match germline, which may point to a read error. The chain recombines TRBV7-3 with TRBJ2-3, with a tentative D call TRBD1 (5 bases). The CDR3 has 14 amino acids. Germline assignment: CDR1 SGHTA and CDR2 FQGTGA. CDR3 region: CVSSLMLGADTQYF. In DNA, the CDR3 is TGTGTCAGCAGCTTAATGTTAGGGGCAGATACGCAGTATTTT.

This chain links TRBV15 with TRBJ2-1; 7 bases are shared with TRBD2. CDR3 size: 17 residues. Losses at the gene ends were 2 bases for V and 7 bases for J; bases not matched to a gene: 14. CDR1 and CDR2 (germline): LNHNV, YYDKDF (reference sequence). The chain's CDR3 is CATSRPPNGRERNEQFF. Written as DNA, the CDR3 is TGTGCCACCAGCAGACCCCCAAACGGGCGGGAGAGGAATGAGCAGTTCTTC.

The V gene is TRBV20-1, the J gene TRBJ2-7, with 10 bases lining up with TRBD2. The CDR3 is 13 amino acids. V shed 3 bases and J 5 bases; nucleotides not matched to a gene: 4. The germline gives CDR1 DFQATT, CDR2 SNEGSKA (reference sequence). The CDR3 nucleotides read TGCAGTGCTAGTAGGCTAGCGGGAGACGAGCAGTACTTC. Residues: CSASRLAGDEQYF.

This clonotype was picked up a small number of times. A much more abundant neighbour one base away suggests this may be a read error. The J gene is TRBJ2-5, the V gene TRBV12-3 or TRBV12-4; D gene uncertain. This CDR3 region has 13 residues. CDR3 residues: CANSLSPQETQYF. CDR3 DNA sequence: TGTGCCAACAGTTTGAGCCCCCAAGAGACCCAGTACTTC.

A few counts support this clonotype. The V gene is TRBV4-1, the J gene TRBJ1-5; the D gene is possibly TRBD1 (6 bases). The length of the CDR3 is 16 residues. With 0 bases removed from V and 7 bases from J, the gap between germline ends came to 16 bases. CDR1 and CDR2 from the germline V gene are MGHRA and YSYEKL. The CDR3 DNA reads TGCGCCAGCAGCCAAGATCCAGGCAGGGGCAGCCAGCCCCAGCATTTT. Translating it yields CASSQDPGRGSQPQHF.

V usage is TRBV12-5 and J usage is TRBJ2-4; D remains unclear. The DNA end is more similar to TRBJ2-7, so the J call may be wrong. Germline CDR1 LGHNT, CDR2 FRNRAP. CDR3 size: 15 residues. The CDR3 sequence: CASAPPRPDPYEQYF. For the CDR3, the DNA is TGTGCTAGTGCCCCGCCGCGGCCAGACCCCTACGAGCAGTACTTC.

Turning to this clonotype: Possible read error: a much larger clone is one base away. This chain joins TRBV7-2 and TRBJ2-6; the D call may be TRBD1 or TRBD2 (5 bases each). This CDR3 has 16 amino acids. Trimming pared 1 base from V and 0 bases from J, leaving 7 bases between. Per germline, CDR1 SGHTA and CDR2 FQGNSA. The CDR3 protein is CASSLVGTSGANVLTF. In DNA, the CDR3 is TGTGCCAGCAGCTTAGTAGGGACCTCTGGGGCCAACGTCCTGACTTTC.

V is TRBV25-1 and J is TRBJ1-2; TRBD1 might be the D (5 bases). V shed 4 bases and J shed 4 bases, with 22 bases lying between them. The CDR3 is made up of 17 amino acids. Germline V gene sequence: CDR1 MGHDK, CDR2 SYGVNS. The CDR3 nucleotides are TGTGCCAGCAGTGCCCGGGACGTCGGGATAAGAAGCTATGGCTACACCTTC. This gives the protein CASSARDVGIRSYGYTF.

The genes are TRBV5-1 and TRBJ1-5, with 10 bases that match TRBD1. There are 15 residues in the CDR3. After removal of 4 bases from V and 6 bases from J, the junction contained 7 bases not matched to a gene. Germline CDR1 reads SGHRS; CDR2 reads YFSETQ. CDR3 loop: CASSPGTGAPQPQHF. DNA of the CDR3: TGCGCCAGCAGCCCCGGGACAGGGGCCCCTCAGCCCCAGCATTTT.

The table lists this clonotype with a few counts. The genes are TRBV11-2 and TRBJ2-7, with TRBD1 matching 11 bases. CDR1 is SGHAT, CDR2 FQNNGV, per germline. Trimming took 5 bases from V and 5 from J; bases not matched to a gene: 5. CDR3 length: 14 amino acids. The CDR3 spells CASSPGQGDHEQYF. The CDR3 DNA is TGTGCCAGCAGCCCGGGACAGGGGGACCACGAGCAGTACTTC.

This clonotype was found a few times. The V and J genes are TRBV12-3 or TRBV12-4 and TRBJ1-6; D might be TRBD1 (5 bases). The germline V and J ends were trimmed by 11 bases and 8 bases, with 13 bases remaining between them. The CDR3 extends over 12 amino acids. For the CDR3, the DNA is TGTGCCGGACGGCGAGGGGATTCACCCCTCCACTTT. This codes for CAGRRGDSPLHF.

The rearrangement uses TRBV27 and TRBJ2-3, with D perhaps TRBD2 (5 bases). V lost 10 bases, J lost 4 bases, and 15 bases lay in between. From germline, CDR1 is MNHEY and CDR2 SMNVEV (reference sequence). The CDR3 is 13 amino acids. The DNA of the CDR3 is TGTGCCACCAGAGGGCAGGCTTCAGATACGCAGTATTTT. Protein sequence: CATRGQASDTQYF.

The chain recombines TRBV10-3 with TRBJ2-1; D ambiguous. The CDR3 contains 14 residues. Germline-derived CDR1 and CDR2 are ENHRY and SYGVKD. Trimming took off 6 bases at V and 2 bases at J, with 11 bases between the two ends. The CDR3 DNA reads TGTGCCATCAGGCAACCGGAGACCTACAATGAGCAGTTCTTC. Residues: CAIRQPETYNEQFF.

This clonotype was observed a few times. V usage is TRBV7-9 and J usage is TRBJ2-7; no clear D. CDR1 is SEHNR and CDR2 is FQNEAQ in the germline V gene (reference sequence). This CDR3 has 15 amino acids. V was trimmed by 2 bases and J by 6 bases, leaving 17 bases between them. CDR3: CASSLFGLGFSEQYF. DNA of the CDR3: TGTGCCAGCAGCTTATTCGGGTTGGGGTTCTCCGAGCAGTACTTC.